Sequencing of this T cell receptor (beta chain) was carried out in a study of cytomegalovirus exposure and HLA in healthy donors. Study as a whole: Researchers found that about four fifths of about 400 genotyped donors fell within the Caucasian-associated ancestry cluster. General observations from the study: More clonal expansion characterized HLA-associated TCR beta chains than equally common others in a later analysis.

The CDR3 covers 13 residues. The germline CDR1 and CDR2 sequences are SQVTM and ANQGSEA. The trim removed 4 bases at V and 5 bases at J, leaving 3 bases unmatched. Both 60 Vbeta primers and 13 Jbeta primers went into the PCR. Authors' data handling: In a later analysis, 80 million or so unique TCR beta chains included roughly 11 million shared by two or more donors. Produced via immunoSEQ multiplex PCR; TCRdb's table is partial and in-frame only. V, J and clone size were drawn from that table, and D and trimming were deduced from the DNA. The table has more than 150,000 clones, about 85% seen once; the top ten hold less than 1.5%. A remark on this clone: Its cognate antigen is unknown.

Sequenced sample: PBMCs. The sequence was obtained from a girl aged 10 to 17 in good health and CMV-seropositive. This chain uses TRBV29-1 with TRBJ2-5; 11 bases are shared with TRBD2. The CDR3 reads CSVVAGGRETQYF. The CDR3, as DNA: TGCAGCGTTGTAGCGGGAGGGAGGGAGACCCAGTACTTC.